In this sample, the clone carrying this TCR beta chain turned up many times. The antigen is undetermined. The CDR3 contains 14 residues. V was clipped by 7 bases and J by 0 bases, with 11 bases between them. Germline CDR1 is SNHLY and CDR2 is FYNNEI. Stable hyperthyroidism: no ophthalmopathy progression over 18 months of follow-up. Hyperthyroidism, newly diagnosed and lasting under 2 months, affected patients aged 18 to 65. It was uncontrolled infection, other autoimmune disease, pregnancy or lactation that excluded patients. The source material, RNA transcripts, was used to amplify TCR beta CDR3 regions. Researchers ran a first-round RT-PCR on the TCR CDR3 using the HTBI primer set. TCRdb re-called the multiplex PCR reads through MiXCR, storing one row per CDR3 protein. The data show about 720,000 distinct CDR3 sequences, roughly 15% seen once. This specimen belongs to a study of T cells in Graves' hyperthyroidism and ophthalmopathy.

Study-wide results and caveats: Blood shared most expanded thyroid clonotypes above 0.001.

The rearrangement joins TRBV2 to TRBJ2-3; TRBD2 is a possible D gene (5 bases). The receptor comes from a man aged 18 to 29 with Graves' hyperthyroidism. Sample: blood. The CDR3 loop reads CASKEDRSTDTQYF. The CDR3 bases are TGTGCCAGCAAGGAGGACCGTAGCACAGATACGCAGTATTTT.